This record looks at one T cell receptor beta chain sequence and its context. As originally analysed: Scientists estimated how many nucleated cells there were by amplifying reference gene primers. Only in-frame clones appear in the TCRdb table, and some are missing; sequencing was by immunoSEQ multiplex PCR. For V, J and clone size, that table is used; D and trimming come from the DNA. Of 40,000 to 60,000 clones listed, about 92% are singletons. Losses at the gene ends were 1 base for V and 6 bases for J; bases not matched to a gene: 16. This CDR3 is 19 amino acids long. The germline V gene has CDR1 LGHDT and CDR2 YNNKEL (reference sequence). The data originate from a study of blood T cell repertoires in COVID-19. Study summary: The United States, Italy and Spain provided the acute and convalescent COVID-19 samples. The analysed material was cDNA or gDNA that came from T cells, B-cell-depleted T cells, or PBMCs.

The material sequenced was peripheral blood. The rearrangement joins TRBV3-1 (or the pseudogene TRBV3-2) to TRBJ1-4, with 8 bases aligning to TRBD1. The clonotype originates from a human donor in a cohort sampled during active COVID-19. The CDR3 is CASSQVGQGSYGLDEKLFF. DNA of the CDR3: TGTGCCAGCAGCCAAGTAGGACAGGGAAGTTACGGTTTAGATGAAAAACTGTTTTTT.